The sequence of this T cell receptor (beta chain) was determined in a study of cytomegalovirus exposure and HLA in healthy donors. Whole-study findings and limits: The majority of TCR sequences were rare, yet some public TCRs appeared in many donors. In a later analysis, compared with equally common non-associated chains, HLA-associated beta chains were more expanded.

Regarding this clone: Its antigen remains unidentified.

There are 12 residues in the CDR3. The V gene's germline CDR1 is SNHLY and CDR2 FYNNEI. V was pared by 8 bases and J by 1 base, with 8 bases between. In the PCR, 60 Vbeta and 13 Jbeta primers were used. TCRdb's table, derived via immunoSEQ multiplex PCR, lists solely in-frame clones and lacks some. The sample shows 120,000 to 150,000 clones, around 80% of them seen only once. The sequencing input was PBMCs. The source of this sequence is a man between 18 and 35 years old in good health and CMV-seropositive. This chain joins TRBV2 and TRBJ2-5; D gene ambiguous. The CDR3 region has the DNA TGTGCCAGCCGACGGGTCCAAGAGACCCAGTACTTC. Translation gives CASRRVQETQYF. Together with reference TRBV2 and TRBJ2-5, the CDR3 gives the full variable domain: EPEVTQTPSHQVTQMGQEVILRCVPISNHLYFYWYRQILGQKVEFLVSFYNNEISEKSEIFDDQFSVERPDGSNFTLKIRSTKLEDSAMYFCASRRVQETQYFGPGTRLLVL.